This T cell receptor beta chain was captured in a study of early T cells in non-severe SARS-CoV-2 infection. This clonotype was picked up many times. TCRdb called the 5' RACE reads again in MiXCR, with one record for every CDR3 protein. This sample has about 80,000 distinct CDR3 sequences, with 12% found just once. There are 16 residues in the CDR3. V is TRBV21-1 and J is TRBJ1-1; the table assigns TRBD1, which was not confirmed against the DNA. TRBV21-1 is a recognized pseudogene. This TCR derives from an adult who was a healthcare worker with PCR-confirmed SARS-CoV-2 infection or an uninfected control (not recorded which). The donor label of this sample is uncertain. Sample: whole blood, taken at baseline. The CDR3 is CASSPPAGAWKTEAFF. CDR3 nucleotides: TGTGCCAGCAGTCCCCCCGCGGGGGCGTGGAAGACTGAAGCTTTCTTT.